The rows below give T cell receptor beta chains drawn from one sample of a study of CD8 T cells in Susac syndrome. Each CDR3 protein is one row after TCRdb ran MiXCR on the immunoSEQ multiplex PCR reads. Of around 270,000 distinct CDR3 sequences in the sample, over 75% are singletons; the top ten hold around 0.2%. The sequenced sample consisted of CD8+ T cells from PBMCs. These receptors were obtained from a human donor with multiple sclerosis. CDR3s include the opening cysteine and the closing phenylalanine or tryptophan. A D gene is named only where the DNA matches it firmly. Clone size is stated in some rows and not others, as once, few, many or a class when expanded.

j_call: TRBJ2-3
v_call: TRBV7-6
clone_size: NA
d_call: TRBD2
cdr3_nt: TGTGCCAGCAGCGCTAGCGGGATGGGGTATACGCAGTATTTT
cdr3_aa: CASSASGMGYTQYF

j_call: TRBJ1-2
v_call: TRBV9
clone_size: once
d_call: NA
cdr3_nt: TGTGCCAGCAGTGATTTAGGTTACGATTGGTCTGGCTACACCTTC
cdr3_aa: CASSDLGYDWSGYTF

j_call: TRBJ2-7
v_call: TRBV9
clone_size: NA
d_call: TRBD1
cdr3_nt: TGTGCCAGCAGCCCAGGGGGGGACAGGGAAGCCTACGAGCAGTACTTC
cdr3_aa: CASSPGGDREAYEQYF

j_call: TRBJ2-2
v_call: TRBV5-6
clone_size: NA
d_call: NA
cdr3_nt: TGTGCCAGCAGCTTGCCCGACAGGCTTGACACCGGGGAGCTGTTTTTT
cdr3_aa: CASSLPDRLDTGELFF

j_call: TRBJ2-5
v_call: TRBV6-1
clone_size: NA
d_call: TRBD2
cdr3_nt: TGTGCCAGCACCCCTAGCGGGATCCCCCAGGAGACCCAGTACTTC
cdr3_aa: CASTPSGIPQETQYF

j_call: TRBJ1-3
v_call: TRBV30
clone_size: NA
d_call: TRBD1
cdr3_nt: TGTGCCTGGAGTGTCGGGACAGGGGAGAGGGGAAACACCATATATTTT
cdr3_aa: CAWSVGTGERGNTIYF

j_call: TRBJ2-1
v_call: TRBV5-1
clone_size: once
d_call: NA
cdr3_nt: TGCGCCAGCAGCTTGGGACCCAGCCCAAACAATGAGCAGTTCTTC
cdr3_aa: CASSLGPSPNNEQFF

j_call: TRBJ2-5
v_call: TRBV21-1
clone_size: NA
d_call: NA
cdr3_nt: TGTGCCAGCATTGGACAGGGGAGCCCCCAAGAGACCCAGTACTTC
cdr3_aa: CASIGQGSPQETQYF

j_call: TRBJ2-1
v_call: TRBV28
clone_size: NA
d_call: NA
cdr3_nt: TGTGCCAGCAGACCCAGCATGAAGTACAATGAGCAGTTCTTC
cdr3_aa: CASRPSMKYNEQFF

j_call: TRBJ1-2
v_call: TRBV5-1
clone_size: once
d_call: TRBD1
cdr3_nt: TGCGCCAGCAGCTTCGGACAGGGCCAAGGCTACACCTTC
cdr3_aa: CASSFGQGQGYTF

j_call: TRBJ1-4
v_call: TRBV30
clone_size: NA
d_call: TRBD1
cdr3_nt: TGTGCCTGGACTTCGGGACAGGGAAGGGAAAAACTGTTTTTT
cdr3_aa: CAWTSGQGREKLFF

j_call: TRBJ1-5
v_call: TRBV9
clone_size: NA
d_call: TRBD1
cdr3_nt: TGTGCCAGCAGCGTAGCCGGACAGGGCGATGAGCCCCAGCATTTT
cdr3_aa: CASSVAGQGDEPQHF

j_call: TRBJ2-1
v_call: TRBV5-8
clone_size: NA
d_call: TRBD2
cdr3_nt: TGTGCCAGCAGCTCGGGACGGACTAGCGTTGGTAATGAGCAGTTCTTC
cdr3_aa: CASSSGRTSVGNEQFF

j_call: TRBJ1-4
v_call: TRBV25-1
clone_size: NA
d_call: TRBD1
cdr3_nt: TGTGCCAGCAGTGAAGTCCAGGGGGCGCGGACTAATGAAAAACTGTTTTTT
cdr3_aa: CASSEVQGARTNEKLFF

j_call: TRBJ1-1
v_call: TRBV19
clone_size: NA
d_call: NA
cdr3_nt: TGTGCCAGTAGTATATTCCCCCCGGCCCTTTCCGAAGCTTTCTTT
cdr3_aa: CASSIFPPALSEAFF

j_call: TRBJ2-7
v_call: TRBV18
clone_size: NA
d_call: TRBD1
cdr3_nt: TGTGCCAGCTCTGTAGGGACAGGGGCTCTTCTATCTCCTTACGAGCAGTACTTC
cdr3_aa: CASSVGTGALLSPYEQYF